This TCR beta chain was recorded in a study of human T cells and chemical hapten exposure. TCRdb independently ran MiXCR on the RACE reads; one entry per CDR3 protein. This table has over 30,000 distinct CDR3 sequences, 6.5% to 8% appearing once. Time point meaning: pre-sensitization, week 0. The treatment here: therapeutic diphenylcyclopropenone sensitization with weekly scalp DPC. This clonotype was recorded a few times. Per germline, CDR1 SGHTA and CDR2 FQGNSA. With 2 bases clipped from V and 10 bases from J, the junction kept 5 bases outside the gene matches. This CDR3 has 16 amino acids. The chain couples TRBV7-2 to TRBJ2-2; 15 nucleotides align to TRBD2. The input for sequencing was whole blood, taken in connection with sensitization to the hapten diphenylcyclopropenone (DPC). This receptor was obtained from a woman aged 45-59 years with alopecia areata. Some clones in this sample may be carry-over from other donors' samples. The DNA for the CDR3 is TGTGCCAGCAGCTTACAGGGACTAGCGGGAGGCGAGGAGCTGTTTTTT. This encodes CASSLQGLAGGEELFF.